The 8 T cell receptor beta chains listed next were all sequenced from one sample in a study of CD8 T cells in Susac syndrome. With random hexamers, roughly 0.45 to 1 ug RNA was reverse transcribed. TCRdb reprocessed the immunoSEQ multiplex PCR reads via MiXCR and lists one record per CDR3 protein. The sample has some 190,000 distinct CDR3 sequences; 85% to 95% are singletons. The specimen was CD4+ T cells from PBMCs. These receptor sequences come from a human donor with Susac syndrome.

The chain carries TRBV5-1 and TRBJ2-7; D may be TRBD1 (5 bases). V lost 0 bases and J lost 0, with 7 bases in between. CDR3 size: 14 residues. Germline loops: CDR1 SGHRS, CDR2 YFSETQ. The CDR3 reads CASSLEGNSYEQYF. The CDR3 DNA is TGCGCCAGCAGCTTGGAGGGGAACTCCTACGAGCAGTACTTC.

The J gene is TRBJ2-2, the V gene TRBV3-1; D perhaps matches TRBD1 (6 bases). The CDR3 has 14 amino acids. V shed 4 bases and J shed 6 bases, with 12 bases lying between them. Germline-derived CDR1 and CDR2 are LGHDT and YNNKEL (reference sequence). The CDR3 sequence: CASSPPSGAGELFF. The CDR3 coding sequence is TGTGCCAGCAGCCCGCCCTCAGGGGCCGGGGAGCTGTTTTTT.

V gene TRBV9 combines with J gene TRBJ2-6; D not certain. V lost 0 bases to trimming and J lost 2 bases, with 0 bases between them. This CDR3 region has 13 residues. Looked up from germline, CDR1 is SGDLS and CDR2 is YYNGEE. As DNA, the CDR3 is TGTGCCAGCAGCGTAGCTGGGGCCAACGTCCTGACTTTC. Amino acid sequence: CASSVAGANVLTF. Full variable domain (remainder filled in from reference TRBV9 and TRBJ2-6): DSGVTQTPKHLITATGQRVTLRCSPRSGDLSVYWYQQSLDQGLQFLIQYYNGEERAKGNILERFSAQQFPDLHSELNLSSLELGDSALYFCASSVAGANVLTFGAGSRLTVL.

The chain is built from TRBV4-2 and TRBJ2-1; 8 positions agree with TRBD2. There are 18 residues in the CDR3. With 0 bases clipped from V and 0 bases from J, the junction kept 7 bases outside the gene matches. The germline gives CDR1 LGHNA, CDR2 YNFKEQ. In nucleotides, the CDR3 is TGTGCCAGCAGCCAAGAACCGGGGGGGCCGGGCTCCTACAATGAGCAGTTCTTC. It translates to CASSQEPGGPGSYNEQFF.

This clonotype was detected only once. As DNA, the CDR3 is TGTGCCAGCAGTACCCTGACAGGGAGAGCTAACTATGGCTACACCTTC. Amino acids: CASSTLTGRANYGYTF. V gene TRBV6-6 combines with J gene TRBJ1-2; 7 bases are a match to TRBD1. The CDR3 is 16 amino acids. V was pared by 5 bases and J by 0 bases, with 9 bases of the junction left unmatched. CDR1 is MNHNY, CDR2 SVGAGI, per germline (reference sequence).

This clonotype was recorded once. V usage is TRBV5-1 and J usage is TRBJ2-5; tentative D call: TRBD1 (6 bases). The germline V gene has CDR1 SGHRS and CDR2 YFSETQ. The V and J ends lost 0 bases and 6 bases respectively, with 12 bases between them. The CDR3 totals 14 residues. The CDR3 is CASSLEGERKTQYF. The CDR3 bases are TGCGCCAGCAGCTTGGAGGGGGAGCGTAAGACCCAGTACTTC.

The chain uses TRBV7-9 and TRBJ2-2, with TRBD2 as a possible D gene (6 bases). The CDR3 sequence is 14 residues long. Germline V gives CDR1 SEHNR, CDR2 FQNEAQ (reference sequence). V lost 8 bases, J lost 6 bases, and 16 bases lay in between. The DNA of the CDR3 is TGTGCCAGCGGTCCCGGGGGAAGGGCCGGGGAGCTGTTTTTT. This codes for CASGPGGRAGELFF.

The rearrangement joins TRBV5-4 to TRBJ2-3, with no clear D. V was shortened by 4 bases and J by 2 bases, with 11 bases between the two germline ends. CDR1 and CDR2 from the germline V gene are SGHNT and YYREEE (reference sequence). The CDR3 extends over 14 amino acids. The CDR3 DNA reads as TGTGCCAGCAGCCCACGCAGGATCACAGATACGCAGTATTTT. This translates into CASSPRRITDTQYF.